This T cell receptor beta chain was obtained from a study of CD8 T cells in ankylosing spondylitis. Notes on the study in general: A TCR beta motif made of several highly homologous variants seemed typical of ankylosing spondylitis blood.

TCRdb re-called the 5' RACE reads through MiXCR, storing one row per CDR3 protein. Among some 220,000 distinct CDR3 sequences, more than 5.5% were seen once, and the ten largest hold over 12%. The germline CDR1 and CDR2 sequences are MNHEY and SVGAGI. Losses at the gene ends were 0 bases for V and 3 bases for J; bases not matched to a gene: 4. The CDR3 is 15 amino acids. Points on this clonotype: Its antigen is currently unknown.

The sample consisted of blood, either unsorted or a sorted T cell fraction (not recorded which). This rearrangement joins TRBV6-5 to TRBJ1-2; 7 bases are shared with TRBD1. This clonotype originated in a male donor with ankylosing spondylitis. The CDR3 DNA reads as TGTGCCAGCAGTTACTCAGGGGGCAAGGACTATGGCTACACCTTC. Amino acids: CASSYSGGKDYGYTF.